The rows below give T cell receptor beta chains drawn from one sample of a study of B cell selection in AIRE deficiency. Data came from immunoSEQ multiplex PCR; TCRdb stores just in-frame clones and leaves some out. Of fewer than 30,000 clones in the sample, roughly 96% were seen once. The source material was CD4+CD127+ conventional T cells sorted from PBMCs. These receptors came from a human donor in good health. Each CDR3 is given with its conserved first and last residue. The D gene is left open where the match is weak. Size is omitted from some rows. Given values are once, few, many or a class for expanded clones.

- TRBJ2-5 TRBV5-1 - CASSPEGTAVETQYF TGCGCCAGCAGCCCGGAGGGGACTGCGGTAGAGACCCAGTACTTC
- TRBJ2-5 TRBV18 - CASSTQGSGEETQYF TGTGCCAGCTCAACTCAGGGGTCGGGGGAAGAGACCCAGTACTTC
- TRBJ2-7 TRBV5-5 once CASSGGKIHEQYF TGTGCCAGCAGTGGAGGGAAGATACACGAGCAGTACTTC
- TRBJ2-1 TRBV7-8 - CASSLAGAVYNEQFF TGTGCCAGCAGCTTAGCTGGGGCGGTTTACAATGAGCAGTTCTTC
- TRBJ1-5 TRBV5-6 few CASSFAGGLYQPQHF TGTGCCAGCAGCTTCGCTGGGGGCCTCTATCAGCCCCAGCATTTT
- TRBJ2-1 TRBV6-5 - CASSLILVGGEQFF TGTGCCAGCAGTCTAATACTAGTCGGGGGTGAGCAGTTCTTC
- TRBJ2-7 TRBV5-4 - CASPPRPKGPSYEQYF TGTGCCAGCCCCCCCCGGCCTAAGGGACCCTCCTACGAGCAGTACTTC
- TRBJ1-4 TRBV29-1 - CSVFEGADEKLFF TGCAGCGTTTTCGAGGGTGCTGATGAAAAACTGTTTTTT
- TRBJ2-5 TRBV7-8 - CASSLEARTQYF TGTGCCAGCAGCTTAGAAGCTCGGACCCAGTACTTC
- TRBJ2-5 TRBV6-1 - CASSEYGGETQYF TGTGCCAGCAGTGAATATGGGGGCGAGACCCAGTACTTC
TRBD1 TRBJ1-2 TRBV15 once CATGSRTGGNYGYTF TGTGCCACCGGCAGCAGGACAGGGGGAAACTATGGCTACACCTTC
- TRBJ1-2 TRBV6-6 - CASSQGYGYTF TGTGCCAGCTCGCAGGGCTATGGCTACACCTTC
- TRBJ2-5 TRBV5-6 - CASSWGRGVETQYF TGTGCCAGCAGCTGGGGCAGGGGGGTAGAGACCCAGTACTTC
- TRBJ1-3 TRBV5-1 - CASSLGVVGNTIYF TGCGCCAGCAGCTTGGGGGTGGTTGGAAACACCATATATTTT
- TRBJ1-2 TRBV7-2 - CASSPRALNYGYTF TGTGCCAGCAGCCCCAGGGCCCTTAACTATGGCTACACCTTC
- TRBJ2-7 TRBV6-1 - CASSETGWVGQYF TGTGCCAGCAGTGAAACGGGCTGGGTGGGGCAGTACTTC
TRBD1 TRBJ2-2 TRBV18 - CASSTSTGGGKTGELFF TGTGCCAGCTCAACTTCCACAGGGGGCGGAAAAACCGGGGAGCTGTTTTTT
- TRBJ1-5 TRBV5-3 - CARSLVGNGGQPQHF TGTGCCAGAAGCCTCGTGGGGAATGGGGGACAGCCCCAGCATTTT
TRBD1 TRBJ2-4 TRBV18 - CASSPSWTGGFGAKNIQYF TGTGCCAGCTCACCTTCATGGACAGGGGGCTTTGGAGCCAAAAACATTCAGTACTTC
TRBD1 TRBJ2-6 TRBV15 - CATSRGQGHTGANVLTF TGTGCCACCAGCAGGGGACAGGGACACACTGGGGCCAACGTCCTGACTTTC
TRBD1 TRBJ1-2 TRBV19 - CASSPTFEGAGGYTF TGTGCCAGTAGTCCAACCTTTGAGGGGGCCGGGGGCTACACCTTC
- TRBJ2-7 TRBV5-1 - CASSLVGGNHEQYF TGCGCCAGCAGCTTGGTTGGAGGGAACCACGAGCAGTACTTC
- TRBJ2-3 TRBV11-2 - CASSFRADGTQYF TGTGCCAGCAGCTTCAGGGCGGATGGTACGCAGTATTTT